The entry below describes one T cell receptor (beta chain). Its specificity is not known. The sample comes from a study of CXCR3-negative and CXCR3-positive naive CD8 T cells. The overall study: Some 130 million TRB reads were obtained overall (about 1.5 +/- 0.3 million per library). Regarding the study as a whole: Higher TRB CDR3 hydrophobicity marked CXCR3-positive naive cells relative to CXCR3-negative naive cells.

The libraries of TRB cDNA were constructed through 5' RACE using UMI labels. Reprocessing the 5' RACE reads, TCRdb reports a single entry for every CDR3 protein and omits DNA. This sample contains 50,000 to 70,000 distinct CDR3 sequences. Germline V gives CDR1 SGHDN, CDR2 FVKESK. The length of the CDR3 is 12 residues. This sequence was found in a human donor in good health. Some clones in this sample may be carry-over from other donors' samples. The chain is built from TRBV14 and TRBJ1-2. Material: naive CXCR3+ CD8+ T cells from blood. Sample subset: CD45RO-CCR7+CD27+CD95- naive CD8+ T cells expressing CXCR3 (TNR3+). The CDR3 region is CASSQGSCGYTF. Using reference TRBV14 and TRBJ1-2 for the parts outside the CDR3, the full variable domain is EAGVTQFPSHSVIEKGQTVTLRCDPISGHDNLYWYRRVMGKEIKFLLHFVKESKQDESGMPNNRFLAERTGGTYSTLKVQPAELEDSGVYFCASSQGSCGYTFGSGTRLTVV.